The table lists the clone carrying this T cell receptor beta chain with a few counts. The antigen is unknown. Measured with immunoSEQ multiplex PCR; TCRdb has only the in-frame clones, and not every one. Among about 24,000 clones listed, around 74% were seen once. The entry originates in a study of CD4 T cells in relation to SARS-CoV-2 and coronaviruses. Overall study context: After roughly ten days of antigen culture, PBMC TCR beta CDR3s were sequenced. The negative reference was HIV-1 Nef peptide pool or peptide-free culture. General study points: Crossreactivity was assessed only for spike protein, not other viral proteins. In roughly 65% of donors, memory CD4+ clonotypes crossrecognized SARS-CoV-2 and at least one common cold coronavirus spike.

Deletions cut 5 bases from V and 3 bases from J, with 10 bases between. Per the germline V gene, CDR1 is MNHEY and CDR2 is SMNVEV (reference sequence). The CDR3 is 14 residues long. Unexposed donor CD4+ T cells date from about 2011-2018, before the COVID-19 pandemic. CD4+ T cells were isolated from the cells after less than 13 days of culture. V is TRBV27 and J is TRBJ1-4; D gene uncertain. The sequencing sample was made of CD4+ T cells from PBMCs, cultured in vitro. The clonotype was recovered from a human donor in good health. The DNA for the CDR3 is TGTGCCAGCAGTGCTGGGAACTCTAATGAAAAACTGTTTTTT. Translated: CASSAGNSNEKLFF.